The 4 T cell receptor beta chains below were found in one sample sequenced in a study of T cell responses to AZD1222 COVID-19 vaccine. Some clones are missing from TCRdb's copy, which holds only in-frame ones; the method was immunoSEQ multiplex PCR. The sample lists approximately 94,000 clones, approximately 90% seen once, with about 1.8% in the top ten. Sample: peripheral blood, taken on day 0 of AZD1222 vaccination. These receptors all stem from an adult in good health.

The chain carries TRBV28 and TRBJ1-1; D is unresolved. The CDR3 consists of 14 residues. In germline, CDR1 is MDHEN, CDR2 SYDVKM. Trimming stripped 6 bases from V and 10 bases from J, with 21 bases between. The CDR3 bases are TGTGCCAGCAGCGCGGGCGGAAGTAACGCCCGAGCTTTCTTT. Translated: CASSAGGSNARAFF.

The V call is TRBV10-3, the J call TRBJ2-2; D tentatively reads TRBD1 or TRBD2 (5 bases each). Germline V lookup: CDR1 ENHRY, CDR2 SYGVKD. Trimming removed 2 bases from V and 6 bases from J, with 22 bases in between. The CDR3 contains 18 residues. For the CDR3, the DNA is TGTGCCATCAGTGAGAGGAACGTGGGGGTTTTGGGCCCCGGGGAGCTGTTTTTT. As protein: CAISERNVGVLGPGELFF.

This clone showed up just once. V and J are TRBV13 and TRBJ2-7; D unclear. CDR3 length equals 12 residues. V lost 5 bases and J lost 6, with 11 bases in between. The germline V gene has CDR1 PRHDT and CDR2 FYEKMQ (reference sequence). The CDR3 sequence: CASSRPPSEQYF. The CDR3 DNA reads TGTGCCAGCAGCCGCCCCCCCTCCGAGCAGTACTTC.

This chain uses TRBV12-5 with TRBJ1-6; D may be TRBD1 (5 bases). CDR1 is LGHNT, CDR2 FRNRAP, per germline. Trimming removed 1 base at V and 13 bases at J, with 17 bases between. CDR3 size: 15 residues. The CDR3 loop reads CASGLAPQALAPLHF. CDR3 DNA sequence: TGTGCTAGTGGTTTGGCACCACAGGCGTTAGCGCCCCTCCACTTT.